These T cell receptor beta chains were read from a single sample in a study of early T cells in non-severe SARS-CoV-2 infection. MiXCR, applied by TCRdb to the 5' RACE reads, yields one record per CDR3 protein. The sample lists some 66,000 distinct CDR3 sequences, 12% occurring once. Input material: whole blood. All receptors come from an adult who was a healthcare worker with PCR-confirmed SARS-CoV-2 infection or an uninfected control (not recorded which). CDR3s include the opening cysteine and the closing phenylalanine or tryptophan. D genes are given only for firm matches. Clone size is shown for a subset of rows, as once, few, many or a class of expanded clone.

few TRBJ2-1 TRBV6-2/TRBV6-3 . CASTAPGTHYNEQFF TGTGCCAGCACCGCCCCCGGGACGCATTACAATGAGCAGTTCTTC
many TRBJ1-5 TRBV7-9 . CASSSWQNNQPQHF TGTGCCAGCAGCTCTTGGCAAAACAATCAGCCCCAGCATTTT
many TRBJ2-7 TRBV7-8 . CASSNRLGAEEQYF TGTGCCAGCAGCAACAGGTTGGGGGCGGAGGAGCAGTACTTC
. TRBJ2-3 TRBV11-2 . CASSILGGTDTQYF TGTGCCAGCAGCATACTGGGGGGTACAGATACGCAGTATTTT
many TRBJ2-6 TRBV5-1 . CASSLQVSGANVLTF TGCGCCAGCAGCTTACAGGTCTCTGGGGCCAACGTCCTGACTTTC
few TRBJ1-5 TRBV4-3 . CASSQEAFSNQPQHF TGCGCCAGCAGCCAAGAGGCATTTAGCAATCAGCCCCAGCATTTT
many TRBJ2-2 TRBV6-6 . CASSQTVPGELFF TGTGCCAGCAGCCAGACCGTGCCCGGGGAGCTGTTTTTT
many TRBJ2-7 TRBV7-2 TRBD1 CASSLILQGGEQYF TGTGCCAGCAGCTTAATCCTACAGGGGGGCGAGCAGTACTTC
. TRBJ2-5 TRBV5-5 . CASSLGQIQETQYF TGTGCCAGCAGCTTAGGCCAGATCCAAGAGACCCAGTACTTC
many TRBJ2-1 TRBV20-1 TRBD2 CSARKPLAGDYNEQFF TGCAGTGCTAGAAAACCCCTAGCGGGGGATTACAATGAGCAGTTCTTC
. TRBJ2-6 TRBV6-5 . CASSYFNSGANVLTF TGTGCCAGCAGTTACTTCAACTCTGGGGCCAACGTCCTGACTTTC
few TRBJ1-6 TRBV3-1 . CASSTLVGSPLHF TGTGCCAGCAGCACCCTCGTCGGGTCACCCCTCCACTTT
. TRBJ2-7 TRBV29-1 . CSVRPQGSMHEQYF TGCAGCGTTCGGCCCCAGGGGAGTATGCACGAGCAGTACTTC
many TRBJ2-1 TRBV29-1 TRBD2 CSGGPLAGAYNEQFF TGCAGCGGGGGGCCACTAGCGGGAGCCTACAATGAGCAGTTCTTC
few TRBJ2-7 TRBV29-1 . CSVDRDGYEQYF TGCAGCGTTGACAGGGACGGCTACGAGCAGTACTTC
few TRBJ1-1 TRBV20-1 . CSARRAAGGPTEAFF TGCAGTGCTAGAAGGGCGGCGGGGGGGCCCACTGAAGCTTTCTTT
many TRBJ2-2 TRBV29-1 TRBD1 CSVTTTGTGELFF TGCAGCGTTACCACGACAGGGACCGGGGAGCTGTTTTTT
. TRBJ2-3 TRBV10-3 TRBD2 CAILAGESDTQYF TGTGCCATACTAGCGGGAGAATCAGATACGCAGTATTTT
. TRBJ2-2 TRBV6-2/TRBV6-3 TRBD1 CASRQDRVNTGELFF TGTGCCAGCAGACAGGACAGGGTTAACACCGGGGAGCTGTTTTTT
many TRBJ1-3 TRBV12-3/TRBV12-4 . CASSLTGDSGNTIYF TGTGCCAGCAGTTTAACTGGGGACTCTGGAAACACCATATATTTT
many TRBJ2-7 TRBV13 . CASSLVGGLSSYEQYF TGTGCCAGCAGCTTAGTAGGGGGGTTAAGCTCCTACGAGCAGTACTTC
. TRBJ2-3 TRBV20-1 . CSASSRGASTDTQYF TGCAGTGCTAGCTCTCGGGGGGCAAGCACAGATACGCAGTATTTT
. TRBJ2-2 TRBV2 . CASSGIQSVGELFF TGTGCCAGCAGTGGGATCCAAAGTGTCGGGGAGCTGTTTTTT
. TRBJ2-1 TRBV29-1 TRBD2 CSVGTSGYNEQFF TGCAGCGTCGGGACTAGCGGGTACAATGAGCAGTTCTTC
many TRBJ1-2 TRBV7-2 TRBD1 CAVSPTGGTNYGYTF TGTGCCGTCTCACCTACAGGGGGAACTAACTATGGCTACACCTTC
many TRBJ2-2 TRBV5-1 TRBD2 CASSLRLAGAGELFF TGCGCCAGCAGCTTGCGGCTAGCGGGAGCCGGGGAGCTGTTTTTT
many TRBJ2-7 TRBV11-2 . CASSIRVYEQYF TGTGCCAGCAGCATCAGGGTCTACGAGCAGTACTTC
few TRBJ1-1 TRBV4-3 . CASSFTGNTEAFF TGCGCCAGCAGTTTCACAGGTAACACTGAAGCTTTCTTT
many TRBJ2-1 TRBV18 TRBD1 CASSPRATGGDEQFF TGTGCCAGCTCACCACGGGCAACAGGGGGAGATGAGCAGTTCTTC
. TRBJ2-5 TRBV7-9 . CASSWDRTAKYF TGTGCCAGCAGCTGGGATCGGACAGCGAAGTACTTC
. TRBJ2-7 TRBV11-1 TRBD2 CASSLDPGAGAPYEQYF TGTGCCAGCAGCTTAGATCCCGGGGCGGGAGCCCCCTACGAGCAGTACTTC
. TRBJ2-7 TRBV10-3 TRBD1 CAISWDREGEQYF TGTGCCATCAGTTGGGACAGGGAGGGCGAGCAGTACTTC
many TRBJ1-5 TRBV9 . CASSVGPNQPQHF TGTGCCAGCAGCGTAGGGCCCAATCAGCCCCAGCATTTT
few TRBJ1-2 TRBV7-8 . CASSPGRSAGYTF TGTGCCAGCAGCCCCGGGAGGTCCGCCGGCTACACCTTC
few TRBJ2-3 TRBV20-1 TRBD1 CSARQRQGLTWDTQYF TGCAGTGCTAGACAGAGACAGGGGCTTACCTGGGATACGCAGTATTTT
many TRBJ1-3 TRBV30 . CAGARAGTVLGNTIYF TGTGCCGGAGCTCGTGCGGGGACCGTGTTGGGAAACACCATATATTTT
many TRBJ2-6 TRBV6-1 . CASSEETYSGANVLTF TGTGCCAGCAGTGAAGAGACATACTCTGGGGCCAACGTCCTGACTTTC
. TRBJ2-7 TRBV28 . CASSILDYEQYF TGTGCCAGCAGTATACTAGATTACGAGCAGTACTTC
once TRBJ2-5 TRBV28 . CASSLGRSETQYF TGTGCCAGCTCGTTAGGTCGGAGTGAGACCCAGTACTTC
. TRBJ2-7 TRBV13 . CASSLKFSYEQYF TGTGCCAGCAGCCTCAAATTCTCCTACGAGCAGTACTTC
many TRBJ1-2 TRBV14 TRBD1 CASSQISGTAYGYTF TGTGCCAGCAGCCAAATCTCCGGGACAGCCTATGGCTACACCTTC
. TRBJ2-5 TRBV6-2/TRBV6-3 . CASSPFAQRAGQLRFQYF TGTGCCAGCAGTCCTTTTGCCCAGCGAGCGGGTCAACTACGTTTCCAGTACTTC
many TRBJ2-3 TRBV12-3/TRBV12-4 . CASSRLDTQYF TGTGCCAGCAGTCGACTGGATACGCAGTATTTT
few TRBJ2-7 TRBV6-1 . CASSEAGLGRESYEQYF TGTGCCAGCAGTGAAGCGGGTCTGGGCAGGGAGTCCTACGAGCAGTACTTC
many TRBJ2-3 TRBV11-2 . CASSLDLSDTQYF TGTGCCAGCAGCTTAGATCTCTCGGATACGCAGTATTTT
. TRBJ2-3 TRBV6-4 . CASSDGGATDTQYF TGTGCCAGCAGTGACGGGGGGGCCACAGATACGCAGTATTTT
. TRBJ2-2 TRBV5-1 . CASSRFGQTQTNTGELFF TGCGCCAGCAGCCGCTTCGGTCAGACTCAAACGAACACCGGGGAGCTGTTTTTT